This entry lists 13 T cell receptor beta chains sequenced from one sample in a study of T cell clonality in common variable immunodeficiency. TCRdb's copy holds only in-frame clones and misses some; the assay was immunoSEQ multiplex PCR. Recorded here are 40,000 to 55,000 clones, none singletons. Sequencing was performed on peripheral blood mononuclear cells. These receptors were obtained from a person aged 18 to 70 in good health.

This clone appeared many times. The CDR3 extends 3 residues past the end of the read, so its final part is completed from the germline J gene. The chain recombines TRBV30 with TRBJ1-6; no clear D. CDR3 size: 13 residues. Germline V gene data show CDR1 as GTSNPN and CDR2 as SVGIG (reference sequence). The germline V and J ends were trimmed by 1 base and 11 bases, with 12 bases remaining between them. The sequenced part of the CDR3 DNA is TGTGCCTGGAGTGCGATGACGGGGACACCC. Protein: CAWSAMTGTP. The full CDR3 is CAWSAMTGTPLHF.

On this clone itself: The read ends 3 residues shy of where the CDR3 ends; the end is completed using the germline J gene. The genes are TRBV7-9 and TRBJ1-4, with a tentative D call TRBD1 (5 bases). Germline V gives CDR1 SEHNR, CDR2 FQNEAQ (reference sequence). This CDR3 is built from 13 residues. The CDR3 is CASSETGANVLFF. Partial CDR3 DNA: TGTGCCAGCAGCGAAACTGGGGCCAACGTA. Drawing the rest from reference TRBV7-9 and TRBJ1-4, the complete variable domain is DTGVSQNPRHKITKRGQNVTFRCDPISEHNRLYWYRQTLGQGPEFLTYFQNEAQLEKSRLLSDRFSAERPKGSFSTLEIQRTEQGDSAMYLCASSETGANVLFFGSGTQLSVL.

This clone was seen many times. The CDR3 goes on 3 residues after the read ends, and that part is filled in from the germline J gene. The V gene is TRBV5-1, the J gene TRBJ1-4; 7 nucleotides align to TRBD1. The V gene's germline CDR1 is SGHRS and CDR2 YFSETQ. The CDR3 runs 14 residues. The CDR3 region is CASSPSGQHNVLFF. The DNA read from the CDR3 is TGCGCCAGCAGCCCATCGGGACAGCACAACGTA. Drawing the rest from reference TRBV5-1 and TRBJ1-4, the complete variable domain is KAGVTQTPRYLIKTRGQQVTLSCSPISGHRSVSWYQQTPGQGLQFLFEYFSETQRNKGNFPGRFSGRQFSNSRSEMNVSTLELGDSALYLCASSPSGQHNVLFFGSGTQLSVL.

This clone was picked up many times. The read comes to an end 3 residues before the CDR3 does, leaving the germline J gene to fill in the end. The chain combines TRBV2 with TRBJ2-3, with 9 bases that match TRBD2. This CDR3 has 13 amino acids. The germline gives CDR1 SNHLY, CDR2 FYNNEI. The junction had 3 bases not matched to a gene; V was cut back by 11 bases and J by 0 bases. The covered CDR3 bases are TGTGCCCGAGGGACTAGCAGCACAGATACG. It yields the protein CARGTSSTDT. In full, the CDR3 reads CARGTSSTDTQYF.

This clone was picked up many times. The observed sequence ends 3 residues before the CDR3 terminus, with the missing tail filled in from the germline J gene. The chain is built from TRBV20-1 and TRBJ1-1, with a possible D match to TRBD1 (6 bases). Looked up from germline, CDR1 is DFQATT and CDR2 is SNEGSKA (reference sequence). The CDR3 has 14 residues. Trimming stripped 0 bases from V and 3 bases from J, with 11 bases between. The DNA read from the CDR3 is TGCAGTGCTAGAGACAGGGGTAGAGACACTGAA. This encodes CSARDRGRDTE. The whole CDR3 is CSARDRGRDTEAFF.

This clone was counted ten times or more. The read ends 3 residues shy of where the CDR3 ends; the end is completed using the germline J gene. The J gene is TRBJ2-7, the V gene TRBV20-1; 9 bases map to TRBD2. CDR3 length equals 16 residues. V shed 0 bases, J shed 1 base, and the junction held 7 bases outside the gene matches. The germline V gene has CDR1 DFQATT and CDR2 SNEGSKA (reference sequence). The sequenced part of the CDR3 DNA is TGCAGTGCTAGAGATCGAGGTAGCGGGGGATCCTACGAG. This translates into CSARDRGSGGSYE. The CDR3 in its entirety is CSARDRGSGGSYEQYF.

There are many counts of this clone. The read terminates 3 residues ahead of where the CDR3 ends, so the germline J gene completes it. V and J are TRBV19 and TRBJ1-2; 8 bases are shared with TRBD1. V lost 7 bases to trimming and J lost 2 bases; unmatched junction nucleotides: 3. The CDR3 extends over 13 amino acids. In germline, CDR1 is LNHDA, CDR2 SQIVND (reference sequence). CDR3 bases read: TGTGCCAGTACGACAGGGGAAAACTATGGC. It codes for CASTTGENYG. The complete CDR3 protein is CASTTGENYGYTF.

This clone occurred a few times. Read data end 3 residues before the CDR3 end; the end is taken from the germline J gene. This chain joins TRBV30 and TRBJ1-2, with TRBD1 matching over 11 bases. The CDR3 runs to 17 residues. From germline, CDR1 is GTSNPN and CDR2 SVGIG (reference sequence). CDR3 DNA (partial): TGTGCCTGGAGTGTACTGTGGGACAGGGGGGGGACAGATACC. Translated: CAWSVLWDRGGTDT. Given in full, the CDR3 is CAWSVLWDRGGTDTYTF. Looking up the rest from reference TRBV30 and TRBJ1-2 gives the full variable domain: SQTIHQWPATLVQPVGSPLSLECTVEGTSNPNLYWYRQAAGRGLQLLFYSVGIGQISSEVPQNLSASRPQDRQFILSSKKLLLSDSGFYLCAWSVLWDRGGTDTYTFGSGTRLTVV.

Comment on this clone: A much larger clonotype is one base distant, so this may be a read error. The read terminates 3 residues ahead of where the CDR3 ends, so the germline J gene completes it. The rearrangement links TRBV7-7 to TRBJ2-2, with a tentative D call TRBD1 (5 bases). The CDR3 is made up of 13 amino acids. Germline CDR1 SSHAT, CDR2 FNYEAQ (reference sequence). The CDR3 bases that were read are TGTGCCAGCAGCTTAGCGGAAGGGGAAAAG. Residues: CASSLAEGEK. In full, the CDR3 is CASSLAEGEKLFF.

This clone showed up many times. The sequenced CDR3 bases are TGTGCCAGCAGGGCGCTGGACAGGGTCTATGGC. Protein: CASRALDRVYG. In full, the CDR3 is CASRALDRVYGYTF. This sequence joins TRBV6-2 or TRBV6-3 and TRBJ1-2; 8 nucleotides match TRBD1. The DNA ends 3 residues before the CDR3 does, and the rest of the CDR3 is filled in from the germline J gene. This CDR3 region has 14 residues. Germline trimming cut 6 bases from V and 4 bases from J; bases unmatched to any gene: 7. CDR1 and CDR2 from the germline V gene are MNHEY and SVGEGT.

This clone was observed at least ten times. With the read ending 3 residues before the CDR3 end, the germline J gene is used to fill in that end. This chain links TRBV14 with TRBJ1-2, with D perhaps TRBD1 (6 bases). V gave up 4 bases and J gave up 1 base, with 10 bases separating them. This CDR3 has 14 amino acids. The germline V gene has CDR1 SGHDN and CDR2 FVKESK. The CDR3 protein is CASSRRQDNYGYTF. The covered CDR3 bases are TGTGCCAGCAGCCGCCGACAGGATAACTATGGC. The variable domain in full, completed from reference TRBV14 and TRBJ1-2, reads EAGVTQFPSHSVIEKGQTVTLRCDPISGHDNLYWYRRVMGKEIKFLLHFVKESKQDESGMPNNRFLAERTGGTYSTLKVQPAELEDSGVYFCASSRRQDNYGYTFGSGTRLTVV.

This clone appeared a few times. The read ends 3 residues shy of where the CDR3 ends; the end is completed using the germline J gene. J is TRBJ2-5 and V is TRBV5-4, with 11 bases fitting TRBD2. The CDR3 extends over 15 amino acids. Per the germline V gene, CDR1 is SGHNT and CDR2 is YYREEE (reference sequence). V lost 1 base, J lost 5 bases, and 4 bases stayed unmatched. This CDR3 reads CASSLTSGGKETQYF. Incomplete CDR3 DNA: TGTGCCAGCAGCTTGACTAGCGGGGGTAAGGAGACC.

This clone was detected many times. The CDR3 end is not reached by the read, which stops 3 residues before it; the germline J gene fills it in. The gene calls are TRBV7-9 and TRBJ1-2; no firm D call. The CDR3 spans 13 residues. V was pared by 1 base and J by 6 bases, with 9 bases between. CDR1 is SEHNR and CDR2 is FQNEAQ in the germline V gene (reference sequence). The part of the CDR3 DNA that was read is TGTGCCAGCAGCTTAGAGAACTTCGATGGC. As protein: CASSLENFDG. The whole CDR3 sequence reads CASSLENFDGYTF.